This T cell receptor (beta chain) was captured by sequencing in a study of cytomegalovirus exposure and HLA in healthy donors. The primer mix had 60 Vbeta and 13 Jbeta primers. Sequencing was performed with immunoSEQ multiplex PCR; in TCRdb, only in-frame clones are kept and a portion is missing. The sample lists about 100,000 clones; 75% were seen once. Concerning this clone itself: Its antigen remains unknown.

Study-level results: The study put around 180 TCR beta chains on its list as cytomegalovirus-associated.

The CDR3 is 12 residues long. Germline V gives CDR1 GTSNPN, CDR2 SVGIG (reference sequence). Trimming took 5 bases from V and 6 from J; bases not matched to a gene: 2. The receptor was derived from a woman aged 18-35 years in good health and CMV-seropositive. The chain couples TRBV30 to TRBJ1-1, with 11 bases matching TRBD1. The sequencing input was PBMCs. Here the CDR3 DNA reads TGTGCCTGGGGACAGGGGGCTTCTGAAGCTTTCTTT. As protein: CAWGQGASEAFF.